The count of the clone carrying this T cell receptor beta chain is one. Its antigen is not known. In alopecia areata patients, both lesional scalp punch biopsies and peripheral blood were collected. These data come from a study of CD8+ T cells in alopecia areata. Study-wide results and caveats: Patients shared TCRs less clearly than mice did, possibly for HLA-related reasons.

cDNA reverse transcribed from extracted RNA served as the sequencing template. The table came from immunoSEQ multiplex PCR; TCRdb's copy has only in-frame clones and leaves some out. The sample records 90,000 to 130,000 clones, under 60% being singletons. Trimming stripped 0 bases from V and 6 bases from J, with 6 bases between. This CDR3 has 12 residues. From germline, CDR1 is SGHDT and CDR2 YYEEEE. Sequencing was done on a sample of NKG2D-low CD8+ T cells sorted from blood. This chain links TRBV5-6 with TRBJ1-2; no clear D. The sequence derives from a human donor with alopecia areata. CDR3 bases: TGTGCCAGCAGCTTGGCAAGCCATGGCTACACCTTC. This translates into CASSLASHGYTF.